Many counts were recorded for the clone carrying this T cell receptor beta chain. This entry belongs to a study of T-cell reconstitution after alpha-beta-depleted transplantation in children. The TCRbeta library was prepared with unique molecular identifiers. TCRdb analysed the PCR reads with MiXCR anew, one entry per CDR3 protein. The table includes 150,000 to 200,000 distinct CDR3 sequences, 13% to 15% detected once. This sample comprised PBMCs from the stem cell graft donor, obtained from the stem cell graft. The TCR comes from a human donor who donated a stem cell graft to a child with acute lymphoblastic leukemia.

CDR3 in DNA: TGTGCCAGCAGCTTAGGGGGCGGCACAGATACGCAGTATTTT. Translating gives CASSLGGGTDTQYF. V usage is TRBV5-6 and J usage is TRBJ2-3; 7 nucleotides agree with TRBD1. The CDR3 runs 14 residues. Germline CDR1 reads SGHDT; CDR2 reads YYEEEE. The V gene end was trimmed by 2 bases and the J gene end by 1 base; junction bases not matched to a gene: 1.